The clone carrying this TCR beta chain turned up a few times. This sample was included in a study of control samples from healthy donors and cancer patients. The data were produced by immunoSEQ multiplex PCR, yet TCRdb's version contains in-frame clones alone and is incomplete. The repertoire holds about 120,000 clones, roughly 90% seen once, with 1.5% to 2% in the top ten. This CDR3 spans 13 amino acids. Germline lookup yields CDR1 LNHDA and CDR2 SQIVND (reference sequence). The V gene lost 6 bases and the J gene lost 3 bases, with 11 bases spanning the gap. The gene calls are TRBV19 and TRBJ1-2, with D unresolved. Sequenced sample: blood. This TCR came from a young man in good health. In DNA form, the CDR3 reads TGTGCCAGTAGGGTTCAGGACCACTATGGCTACACCTTC. The encoded protein is CASRVQDHYGYTF.